The clone carrying this TCR beta chain was detected a few times. Distinct nucleotide sequences in the sample also encode this CDR3. Source study methods: Quantification of nucleated cells was approximated via reference gene primer amplification. Some clones are missing from TCRdb's copy, which holds only in-frame ones; the method was immunoSEQ multiplex PCR. That table is the source of V, J and clone size, and D and trimming were worked out from the DNA. The sample lists about 220,000 clones; around 82% were seen once. Germline values: CDR1 MNHEY, CDR2 SVGAGI. The CDR3 spans 13 residues. V lost 0 bases to trimming and J lost 1 base, with 3 bases between them. The data were taken from a study of blood T cell repertoires in COVID-19.

This clonotype was sampled from a woman in her sixties or seventies with acute or convalescent COVID-19. Material for sequencing was peripheral blood. The V and J genes are TRBV6-5 and TRBJ1-2; no definite D call. CDR3 DNA: TGTGCCAGCAGTTACTCCGGTAACTATGGCTACACCTTC. Translating gives CASSYSGNYGYTF.